This note documents a single T cell receptor beta chain sequence. What this receptor recognizes is not known. No base-level quality is on record; no much larger clone is a single base apart. These data are taken from a study of beta chain features in type 1 diabetes (dated by TCRdb to about 2018). About the study as a whole: Patients and healthy donors did not differ in mean age, gender distribution, total cell number or subset yield. A total of 90 million to 140 million sorted cells were examined across all samples, and RNA yield correlated strongly with the number of cells per subset. In the study, recently diagnosed type 1 diabetes patients and matched healthy donors were compared on the TCRB repertoires of their sorted circulating CD4+ T cell subsets. Whereas all 28 donors provided naive and central memory subsets, regulatory and stem cell-like memory subsets were isolated from just 8 patients and about 8 healthy donors.

All of the isolated RNA was reverse transcribed with the High Capacity cDNA Reverse Transcription Kit, so expressed TCRB transcripts were sequenced. Naive, central memory and regulatory T cell samples underwent deep immunoSEQ sequencing, averaging around 3.6 million total reads per sample. After sorted cells were lysed in RLT buffer, RNA was extracted with DNase-treated RNeasy Micro or Mini kits, with the choice depending on cell number. To prevent cross-contamination, each cell subset was processed individually, whereas patient and healthy donor samples were processed jointly. Using the immunoSEQ multiplex PCR, TCRB sequences were amplified from cDNA into 87-bp fragments spanning the CDR3 region. Amplicons were sequenced on the Illumina HiSeq platform. The study's processing was this. PCR bias was corrected computationally using synthetic template baselines, and reads within Hamming distance 2 were collapsed, with unmergeable singletons discarded. Reads were aligned against IMGT to assign V, D and J genes, CDR3 length and insertions or deletions at six rearrangement sites. Clonotype counts were normalized to sorted cell number within each subset before computing true diversity and Gini coefficients with the tcR R package. The overlap coefficient, calculated on TCRB nucleotide sequences, was used to measure repertoire sharing. Out-of-frame TCRB sequences from naive cells were analyzed as a proxy for the pre-selection repertoire. TCRdb took this table from immuneACCESS and kept in-frame rearrangements with V and J called. Such tables lack part of the clones; where checked against another copy, unresolved V genes explain under half of the gap, and the rest is unexplained. Clone size and the V and J calls come from that table; the DNA yielded D and trimming. This sample has approximately 730,000 clones in its table, and roughly 13% of those were observed once. Jointly, the top ten make up less than 0.025% of the sample.

Overall study outcomes, separate from this receptor: Shorter templates might have been favored by PCR, but patient and control samples were amplified and corrected together, so both groups would have been affected equally by any skew. Because cDNA was sequenced instead of genomic DNA, highly expressing activated cells could be over-represented, though the groups showed no difference in activation or CD3 levels. A moderate but significant shortening of TCRB CDR3 length was observed in type 1 diabetes patients in all four CD4+ subsets. Naive, central memory and regulatory TCRB repertoires appeared more similar among patients than among healthy donors. Only small numbers of individuals were included in the HLA sub-analyses, which left unresolved whether HLA type had any influence on TCRB rearrangement. At VDJ recombination sites, type 1 diabetes patients had fewer insertions and more deleted nucleotides, which implies abnormalities in thymic rearrangement.

Each donor gave one peripheral blood draw, about 110 mL on average, collected into heparinised tubes. A BD FACSAria II was used to sort naive, central memory, regulatory and stem cell-like memory CD4+ T cells with a panel that included CD45RO, CCR7, CD25, CD127, CD95 and CD27. Purity was above 95% for every sorted population. PBMCs were isolated immediately by Lymphoprep density gradient centrifugation and stained directly without culture. So that batch effects would be minimized, each experiment stained and sorted samples in pairs, pairing one healthy donor with one patient. Compared with germline, V lacks 3 bases and J lacks 2 bases; bases without a gene match: 4. CDR1 and CDR2 are read off the germline V gene (reference sequence) as MNHEY and SMNVEV. Spanning cysteine to phenylalanine, the CDR3 consists of 15 amino acids. CDR3 DNA is the only sequence kept; it has 45 bases, read in frame from the first base.

The sequenced sample was naive CD4+ T cells from blood. The label giving this sample's cell subset or site can be read as: true naive CD4+ T cells. This receptor was obtained from a man in his late teens or twenties with type 1 diabetes. The receptor chain draws on TRBV27 and TRBJ1-5, and TRBD1 aligns with 7 junction nucleotides. The CDR3 amino acid sequence is: CASSFTGVGNQPQHF. In nucleotide form, the sequence is TGTGCCAGCAGTTTCACAGGGGTGGGCAATCAGCCCCAGCATTTT.